This T cell receptor beta chain was found in a study of T-cell reconstitution after alpha-beta-depleted transplantation in children. Study-level results: It was reported that alpha-beta T cells came from several hundred expanded graft clones (about two months after transplant). It was newly produced T cells that mostly accounted for T-cell counts and diversity one year after transplant. Some patients' high day-60 TCRbeta diversity was traced to surviving recipient T cells and thymic progenitors.

Concerning this clonotype itself: Its antigen is currently unknown.

TCRbeta library construction was performed incorporating unique molecular identifiers. TCRdb processed the PCR reads anew with MiXCR; each CDR3 protein has one entry. This table has about 980,000 distinct CDR3 sequences, about 30% appearing once. The CDR3 contains 13 residues. V was clipped by 2 bases and J by 1 base, with 6 bases between them. Germline V lookup: CDR1 DFQATT, CDR2 SNEGSKA (reference sequence). V gene TRBV20-1 combines with J gene TRBJ1-5; no definite D call. The sequencing used PBMCs, mostly from graft donor cells, collected 360 days after TCRalphabeta/CD19-depleted stem cell transplant. This clonotype was sampled from a boy younger than two who had a stem cell transplant for SCID, so the T cells may come from the graft donor. CDR3 residues: CSARLTSNQPQHF. CDR3 coding DNA: TGCAGTGCTAGATTGACCAGCAATCAGCCCCAGCATTTT.